This T cell receptor beta chain is drawn from a study of blood T cells in healthy people across ages. A second PCR, run for about 7 to 11 cycles, used a sample-barcoded 5' primer plus a J-beta primer mix. TCRdb re-analysed the 5' RACE reads in MiXCR, keeping a single row per CDR3 protein. Seen here are fewer than 1,000,000 distinct CDR3 sequences, about half observed once, and the top ten hold around 18%. The TCR sequence derives from an older man in good health. The source material was blood.

The CDR3 is CASTNLGGAETQFF. CDR3 sequence (DNA): TGTGCCAGTACCAACCTGGGGGGAGCAGAGACCCAGTTCTTC. V usage is TRBV7-2 and J usage is TRBJ2-1, with D possibly TRBD2 on 6 matching bases. V was pared by 9 bases and J by 13 bases, with 25 bases between. Germline V gene data show CDR1 as SGHTA and CDR2 as FQGNSA. This CDR3 is 14 amino acids long.